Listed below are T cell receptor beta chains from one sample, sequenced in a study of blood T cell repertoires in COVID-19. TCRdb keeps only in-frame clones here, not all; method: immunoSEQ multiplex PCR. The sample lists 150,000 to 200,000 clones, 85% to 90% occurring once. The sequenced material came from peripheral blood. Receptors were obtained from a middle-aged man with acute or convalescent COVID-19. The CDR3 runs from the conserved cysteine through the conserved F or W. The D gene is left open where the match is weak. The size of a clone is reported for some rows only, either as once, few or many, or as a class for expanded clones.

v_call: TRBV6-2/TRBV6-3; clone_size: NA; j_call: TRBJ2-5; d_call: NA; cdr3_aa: CASSYIETQYF; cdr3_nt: TGTGCCAGCAGTTATATCGAGACCCAGTACTTC
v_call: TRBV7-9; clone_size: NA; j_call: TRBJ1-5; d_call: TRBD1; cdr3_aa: CASSPKGQNNQPQHF; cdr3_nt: TGTGCCAGCAGCCCGAAGGGACAGAACAATCAGCCCCAGCATTTT
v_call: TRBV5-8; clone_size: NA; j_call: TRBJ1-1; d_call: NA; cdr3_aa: CASSFFGNTEAFF; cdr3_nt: TGTGCCAGCAGCTTCTTCGGGAACACTGAAGCTTTCTTT
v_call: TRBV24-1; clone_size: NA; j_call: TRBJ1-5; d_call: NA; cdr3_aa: CATSDTGQSSQPQHF; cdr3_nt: TGTGCCACCAGTGACACCGGACAGTCTAGTCAGCCCCAGCATTTT
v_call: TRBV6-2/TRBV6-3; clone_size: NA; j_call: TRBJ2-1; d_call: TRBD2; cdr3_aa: CASSNYDPTSGGSNEQFF; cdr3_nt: TGTGCCAGCAGCAATTACGATCCGACAAGCGGGGGAAGTAATGAGCAGTTCTTC
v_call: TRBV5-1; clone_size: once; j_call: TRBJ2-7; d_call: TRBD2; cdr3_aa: CASSLVVAGSYEQYF; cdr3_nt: TGCGCCAGCAGCTTGGTGGTAGCGGGGTCCTACGAGCAGTACTTC
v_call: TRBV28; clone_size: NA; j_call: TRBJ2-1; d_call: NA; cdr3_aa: CASSLSLSFHEQFF; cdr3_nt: TGTGCCAGCAGTTTATCTCTCAGTTTTCATGAGCAGTTCTTC
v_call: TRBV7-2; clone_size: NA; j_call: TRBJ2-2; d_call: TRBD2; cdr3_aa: CASSFTGMLAGVGAGELFF; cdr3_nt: TGTGCCAGCAGCTTCACAGGGATGCTAGCGGGGGTGGGCGCCGGGGAGCTGTTTTTT
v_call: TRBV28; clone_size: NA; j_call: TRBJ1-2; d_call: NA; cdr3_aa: CASSPPADYGYTF; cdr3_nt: TGTGCCAGCAGTCCCCCCGCGGACTATGGCTACACCTTC
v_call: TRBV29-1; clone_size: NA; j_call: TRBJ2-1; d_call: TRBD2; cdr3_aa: CSVDTSGRVDEQFF; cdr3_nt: TGCAGCGTCGATACTAGCGGGAGGGTTGATGAGCAGTTCTTC
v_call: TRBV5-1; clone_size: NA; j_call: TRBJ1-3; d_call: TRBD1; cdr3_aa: CASSSGQGVNSGNTIYF; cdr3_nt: TGCGCCAGCAGCTCCGGACAGGGGGTGAACTCTGGAAACACCATATATTTT
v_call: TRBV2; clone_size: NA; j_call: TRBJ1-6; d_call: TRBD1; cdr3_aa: CASGRQGYNSPLHF; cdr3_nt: TGTGCCAGCGGCAGACAGGGCTATAATTCACCCCTCCACTTT
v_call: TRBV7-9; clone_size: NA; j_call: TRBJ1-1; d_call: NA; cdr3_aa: CASSLGGPAAF; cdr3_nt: TGTGCCAGCAGCTTAGGCGGGCCAGCTGCCTTT
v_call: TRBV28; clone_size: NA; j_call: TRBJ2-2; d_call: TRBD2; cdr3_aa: CASRPRGSGMNTGELFF; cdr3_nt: TGTGCCAGCAGGCCCCGAGGGAGCGGGATGAACACCGGGGAGCTGTTTTTT
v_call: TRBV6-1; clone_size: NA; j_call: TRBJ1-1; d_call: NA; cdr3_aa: CASSETVNTEAFF; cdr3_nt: TGTGCCAGCAGTGAGACAGTGAACACTGAAGCTTTCTTT
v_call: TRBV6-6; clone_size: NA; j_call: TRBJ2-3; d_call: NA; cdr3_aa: CASSPGVDWKTDTQYF; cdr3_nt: TGTGCCAGCAGCCCCGGCGTGGACTGGAAGACAGATACGCAGTATTTT
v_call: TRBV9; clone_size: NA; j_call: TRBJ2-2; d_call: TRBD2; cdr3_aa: CASSVGSAGGPRELFF; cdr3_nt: TGTGCCAGCAGCGTAGGGTCAGCGGGAGGCCCCCGGGAGCTGTTTTTT
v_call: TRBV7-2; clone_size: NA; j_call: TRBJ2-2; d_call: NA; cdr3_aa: CASSSYPGELFF; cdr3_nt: TGTGCCAGCAGCTCTTATCCCGGGGAGCTGTTTTTT
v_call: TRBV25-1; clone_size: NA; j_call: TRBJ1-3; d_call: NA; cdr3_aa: CASSVTGLGNTIYF; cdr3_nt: TGTGCCAGCAGTGTTACAGGGTTAGGAAACACCATATATTTT
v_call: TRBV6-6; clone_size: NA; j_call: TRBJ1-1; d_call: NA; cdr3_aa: CASSHSFGNTEAFF; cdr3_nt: TGTGCCAGCAGTCACAGTTTTGGGAACACTGAAGCTTTCTTT
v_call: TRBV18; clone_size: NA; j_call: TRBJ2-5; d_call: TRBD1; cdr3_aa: CASSTLGQGALETQYF; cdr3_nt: TGTGCCAGCTCAACACTAGGACAGGGGGCTTTGGAGACCCAGTACTTC
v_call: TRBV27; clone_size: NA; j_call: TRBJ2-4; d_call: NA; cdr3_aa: CASSNTGHKNIQYF; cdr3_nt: TGTGCCAGCAGCAATACAGGCCACAAAAACATTCAGTACTTC
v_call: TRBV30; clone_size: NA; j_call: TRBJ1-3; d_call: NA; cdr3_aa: CAWSVGGGISGNTIYF; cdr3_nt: TGTGCCTGGAGTGTTGGGGGGGGGATCTCTGGAAACACCATATATTTT
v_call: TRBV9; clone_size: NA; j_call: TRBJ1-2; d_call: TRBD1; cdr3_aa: CASSGDRVYGYTF; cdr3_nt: TGTGCCAGCAGCGGAGACAGGGTTTATGGCTACACCTTC
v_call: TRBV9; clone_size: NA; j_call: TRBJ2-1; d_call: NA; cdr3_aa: CASSVDGRRNEQFF; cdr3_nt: TGTGCCAGCAGCGTAGATGGGAGGCGGAATGAGCAGTTCTTC
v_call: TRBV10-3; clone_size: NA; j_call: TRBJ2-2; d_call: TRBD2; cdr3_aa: CAISEGLAGANTGELFF; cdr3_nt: TGTGCCATCAGTGAGGGACTAGCGGGAGCGAACACCGGGGAGCTGTTTTTT
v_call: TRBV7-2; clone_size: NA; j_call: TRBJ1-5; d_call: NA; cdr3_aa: CASSPTAISNQPQHF; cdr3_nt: TGTGCCAGCAGCCCGACAGCGATTAGCAATCAGCCCCAGCATTTT
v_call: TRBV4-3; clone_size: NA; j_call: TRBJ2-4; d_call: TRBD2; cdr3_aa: CASSQETSGGVGIQYF; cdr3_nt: TGCGCCAGCAGCCAAGAGACTAGCGGGGGGGTCGGCATTCAGTACTTC
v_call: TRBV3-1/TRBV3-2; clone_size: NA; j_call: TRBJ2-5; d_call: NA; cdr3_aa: CASSPRDFQETQYF; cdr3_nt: TGTGCCAGCAGCCCCCGGGACTTCCAAGAGACCCAGTACTTC
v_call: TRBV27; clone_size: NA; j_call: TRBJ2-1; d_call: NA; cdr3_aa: CASSPRLSGGNEQFF; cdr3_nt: TGTGCCAGCAGTCCCAGGCTCTCCGGCGGGAATGAGCAGTTCTTC
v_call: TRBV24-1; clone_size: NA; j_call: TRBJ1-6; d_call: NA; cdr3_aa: CATSDLGHRCSSYNSPLHF; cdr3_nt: TGTGCCACCAGTGATTTGGGACATCGATGTAGCTCCTATAATTCACCCCTCCACTTT
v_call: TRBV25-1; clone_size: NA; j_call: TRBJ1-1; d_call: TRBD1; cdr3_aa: CASSASRDRGENTEAFF; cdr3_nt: TGTGCCAGCAGTGCGTCCCGGGACAGGGGTGAGAACACTGAAGCTTTCTTT
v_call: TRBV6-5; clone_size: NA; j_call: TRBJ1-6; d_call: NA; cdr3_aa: CASSRGGSYSPLHF; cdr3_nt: TGTGCCAGCAGCCGGGGGGGCTCCTATTCACCCCTCCACTTT
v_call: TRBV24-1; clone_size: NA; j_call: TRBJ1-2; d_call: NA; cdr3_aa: CATSGAGFGYTF; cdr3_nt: TGTGCCACCAGTGGGGCAGGGTTTGGCTACACCTTC
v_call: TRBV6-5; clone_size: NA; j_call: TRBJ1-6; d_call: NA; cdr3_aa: CASSPGTTNSPLHF; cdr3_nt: TGTGCCAGCAGTCCCGGGACTACAAATTCACCCCTCCACTTT
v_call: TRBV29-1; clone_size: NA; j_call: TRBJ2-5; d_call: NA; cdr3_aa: CSAPIGSREETQYF; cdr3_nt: TGCAGCGCCCCGATCGGTAGCCGAGAAGAGACCCAGTACTTC
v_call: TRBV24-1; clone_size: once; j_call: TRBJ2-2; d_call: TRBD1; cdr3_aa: CATSDTGGRVGELFF; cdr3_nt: TGTGCCACCAGTGACACAGGGGGCCGGGTCGGGGAGCTGTTTTTT
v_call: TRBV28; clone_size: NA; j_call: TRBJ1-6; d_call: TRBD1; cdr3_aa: CASSSRTGSYNSPLHF; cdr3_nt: TGTGCCAGCAGTTCCCGGACAGGCTCCTATAATTCACCCCTCCACTTT
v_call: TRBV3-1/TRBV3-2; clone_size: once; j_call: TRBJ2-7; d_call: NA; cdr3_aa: CASSSVPRTYEQYF; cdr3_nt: TGTGCCAGCAGCTCAGTCCCTCGGACTTACGAGCAGTACTTC
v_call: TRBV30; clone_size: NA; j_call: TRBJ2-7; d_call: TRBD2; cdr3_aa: CAWSGRLAGLLSYEQYF; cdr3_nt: TGTGCCTGGAGTGGAAGACTAGCGGGCTTACTCTCCTACGAGCAGTACTTC
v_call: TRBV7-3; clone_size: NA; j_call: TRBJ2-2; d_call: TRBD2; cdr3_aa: CASSLKSGGQSTGELFF; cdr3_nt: TGTGCCAGCAGCTTAAAGTCGGGAGGGCAGAGCACCGGGGAGCTGTTTTTT
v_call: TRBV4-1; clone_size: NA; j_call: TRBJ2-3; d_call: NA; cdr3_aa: CASSQVGRSATDTQYF; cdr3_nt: TGCGCCAGCAGCCAAGTGGGGAGATCCGCCACAGATACGCAGTATTTT
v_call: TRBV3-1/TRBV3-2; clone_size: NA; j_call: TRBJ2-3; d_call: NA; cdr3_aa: CASSPFGGAITDTQYF; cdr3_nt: TGTGCCAGCAGCCCATTTGGGGGGGCAATCACAGATACGCAGTATTTT
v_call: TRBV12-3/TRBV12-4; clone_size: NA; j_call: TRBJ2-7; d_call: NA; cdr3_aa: CASSQKYEQYF; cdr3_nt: TGTGCCAGCAGTCAGAAATACGAGCAGTACTTC
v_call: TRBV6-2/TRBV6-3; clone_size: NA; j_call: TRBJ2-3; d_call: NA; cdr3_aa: CASSQFSDTQYF; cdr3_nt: TGTGCCAGCAGTCAGTTTTCAGATACGCAGTATTTT
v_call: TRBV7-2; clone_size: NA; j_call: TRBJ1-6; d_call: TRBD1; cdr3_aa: CASSSSTGTGGTNSPLHF; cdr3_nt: TGTGCCAGCAGCTCCTCAACCGGGACAGGGGGCACAAATTCACCCCTCCACTTT
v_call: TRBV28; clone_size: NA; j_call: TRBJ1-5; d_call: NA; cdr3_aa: CASSFRRNQPQHF; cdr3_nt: TGTGCCAGCAGTTTTCGGAGGAATCAGCCCCAGCATTTT
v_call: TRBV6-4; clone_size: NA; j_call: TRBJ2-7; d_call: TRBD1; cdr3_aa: CASSDPDGTDVYEQYF; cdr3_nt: TGTGCCAGCAGTGACCCCGACGGGACAGACGTCTACGAGCAGTACTTC